Each of the 18 T cell receptor beta chains below was sequenced from the same sample in a study of breast tumors, draining lymph nodes, adjacent tissues. One entry per CDR3 protein results from TCRdb running MiXCR on the multiplex PCR reads. There are a few hundred thousand distinct CDR3 sequences in the sample; about 34% occur only once, and approximately 4% lies in the top ten. Samples came from axillary lymph nodes draining the breast cancer. Sequenced sample: axillary lymph node tissue. The receptors come from a female donor with breast cancer. Some clones in this sample may be carry-over from other donors' samples.

This chain links TRBV5-4 with TRBJ2-3, with TRBD2 identical over 8 bases. V dropped 4 bases and J dropped 5; count of bases not matched to a gene: 9. CDR1 and CDR2 from the germline V gene are SGHNT and YYREEE (reference sequence). The CDR3 covers 15 residues. The CDR3 region is CASSVGSGGVDTQYF. DNA of the CDR3: TGTGCCAGCAGCGTTGGATCGGGGGGGGTAGATACGCAGTATTTT. The entire variable domain, with the rest obtained from reference TRBV5-4 and TRBJ2-3, is as follows: ETGVTQSPTHLIKTRGQQVTLRCSSQSGHNTVSWYQQALGQGPQFIFQYYREEENGRGNFPPRFSGLQFPNYSSELNVNALELDDSALYLCASSVGSGGVDTQYFGPGTRLTVL.

Worth noting for this clonotype: Given a much more abundant clone one base away, this may be a read error. The CDR3 spells CSVRASTDTRYF. The CDR3 DNA is TGCAGTGTAAGGGCTAGCACAGATACGCGGTATTTT. The chain uses TRBV20-1 and TRBJ2-3, with TRBD2 as a possible D gene (5 bases). The germline V gene has CDR1 DFQATT and CDR2 SNEGSKA (reference sequence). The CDR3 spans 12 residues.

The rearrangement uses TRBV5-8 and TRBJ2-5; 8 bases align to TRBD2. CDR3 length equals 17 residues. J gave up 1 base and V 5 bases, and 13 bases lay outside the gene matches. Germline lookup yields CDR1 SGHTS and CDR2 YDEGEE. This chain's CDR3 is CASRIVNSGDLQETQYF. The CDR3 nucleotides read TGTGCCAGCAGAATAGTCAATAGCGGGGACCTCCAAGAGACCCAGTACTTC.

This clonotype was seen ten or more times. The chain has TRBV11-2 and TRBJ1-2; 10 nucleotides agree with TRBD1. This CDR3 has 15 amino acids. Germline loops: CDR1 SGHAT, CDR2 FQNNGV. V was clipped by 1 base and J by 4 bases; unmatched bases: 3. The CDR3 nucleotides read TGTGCCAGCAGCTTAGGACAGGGGGCTCTCTATGGCTACACCTTC. Protein: CASSLGQGALYGYTF. The full variable domain, its missing parts supplied by reference TRBV11-2 and TRBJ1-2, is EAGVAQSPRYKIIEKRQSVAFWCNPISGHATLYWYQQILGQGPKLLIQFQNNGVVDDSQLPKDRFSAERLKGVDSTLKIQPAKLEDSAVYLCASSLGQGALYGYTFGSGTRLTVV.

The CDR3 here is CASSLGQGTEAFF. In DNA form, the CDR3 reads TGTGCCAGCAGCCTGGGACAGGGGACTGAAGCTTTCTTT. V gene TRBV12-3 or TRBV12-4 combines with J gene TRBJ1-1, with 10 bases that match TRBD1. V shed 6 bases and J 5 bases; nucleotides not matched to a gene: 3. The CDR3 runs 13 residues.

V gene TRBV20-1 combines with J gene TRBJ1-2; weak D call: TRBD1 (6 bases). V was shortened by 4 bases and J by 8 bases, with 20 bases between the two germline ends. Per the germline V gene, CDR1 is DFQATT and CDR2 is SNEGSKA (reference sequence). CDR3 size: 14 residues. The CDR3 protein is CSAKPHGGAGGYTF. The CDR3 nucleotides are TGCAGTGCTAAGCCCCATGGGGGCGCGGGGGGCTACACCTTC.

This clonotype was seen ten or more times. This chain links TRBV6-6 with TRBJ1-4, with a possible D match to TRBD1 (5 bases). Germline V gene data show CDR1 as MNHNY and CDR2 as SVGAGI (reference sequence). The CDR3 sequence is 12 residues long. V was trimmed by 7 bases and J by 7 bases, leaving 10 bases between them. CDR3 sequence (DNA): TGTGCCAGCAATCCAGGGCCTGAAAAACTGTTTTTT. It encodes CASNPGPEKLFF.

This clonotype has at least ten counts. V is TRBV7-3 and J is TRBJ2-1; D unresolved. Per the germline V gene, CDR1 is SGHTA and CDR2 is FQGTGA. CDR3 length equals 13 residues. V was trimmed by 5 bases and J by 0 bases, leaving 5 bases between them. Here the CDR3 DNA reads TGTGCCAGCAGCCCCGGCTCCTACAATGAGCAGTTCTTC. Protein: CASSPGSYNEQFF. Based on the CDR3 plus reference TRBV7-3 and TRBJ2-1, the full variable domain is GAGVSQTPSNKVTEKGKYVELRCDPISGHTALYWYRQSLGQGPEFLIYFQGTGAADDSGLPNDRFFAVRPEGSVSTLKIQRTERGDSAVYLCASSPGSYNEQFFGPGTRLTVL.

This clonotype showed up just a few times. The chain carries TRBV27 and TRBJ2-7, with D perhaps matching TRBD1 or TRBD2 (5 bases each). Trimming stripped 3 bases from V and 0 bases from J, with 12 bases between. The CDR3 totals 15 residues. In germline, CDR1 is MNHEY, CDR2 SMNVEV (reference sequence). The CDR3 is CASSLKPGSSYEQYF. The CDR3 DNA sequence: TGTGCCAGCAGTTTGAAGCCAGGGAGCTCCTACGAGCAGTACTTC.

CDR3 residues: CASSLFLAGGGTDTQYF. The CDR3 nucleotides are TGTGCCAGCAGCTTGTTTCTAGCGGGGGGAGGCACAGATACGCAGTATTTT. This sequence joins TRBV5-6 and TRBJ2-3, with 11 positions matching TRBD2. CDR1 is SGHDT, CDR2 YYEEEE, per germline. CDR3 length: 17 amino acids. V shed 1 base and J 1 base; nucleotides not matched to a gene: 5.

This clonotype was picked up many times. The V call is TRBV7-3, the J call TRBJ2-3; 12 bases are a match to TRBD2. CDR1 and CDR2 from the germline V gene are SGHTA and FQGTGA. V gave up 5 bases and J gave up 7 bases; unmatched junction bases: 7. The CDR3 extends over 15 amino acids. In DNA form, the CDR3 reads TGTGCCAGCAGCGCAACTAGCGGGAGGACGAATACGCAGTATTTT. Translation: CASSATSGRTNTQYF.

V usage is TRBV10-3 and J usage is TRBJ2-6; 9 bases map to TRBD2. Losses at the gene ends were 2 bases for V and 4 bases for J; bases not matched to a gene: 0. Germline loops: CDR1 ENHRY, CDR2 SYGVKD. The CDR3 length is 15 residues. The CDR3 protein is CAISEGLAGANVLTF. In DNA form, the CDR3 reads TGTGCCATCAGTGAGGGACTAGCGGGGGCCAACGTCCTGACTTTC.

The V call is TRBV12-5, the J call TRBJ2-1; TRBD2 matches at 13 bases. Trimming at V came to 2 bases and at J to 7 bases, leaving 5 bases not matched to a gene. Germline values: CDR1 LGHNT, CDR2 FRNRAP. CDR3 length equals 16 residues. The CDR3 here is CASGLMRTSGGNEQFF. The CDR3, as DNA: TGTGCTAGTGGTTTGATGAGGACTAGCGGGGGAAATGAGCAGTTCTTC.

This clonotype was detected many times. DNA for the CDR3: TGTGCCAGCAGCCAGGGGACATCTTCTAACTATGGCTACACCTTC. Translated, it gives CASSQGTSSNYGYTF. V and J are TRBV5-8 and TRBJ1-2, with D possibly matching TRBD1 (6 bases). This CDR3 has 15 residues. The germline gives CDR1 SGHTS, CDR2 YDEGEE. The V end was cut by 4 bases, the J end by 0 bases, with 13 bases between.

The table lists this clonotype with many counts. The rearrangement uses TRBV4-3 and TRBJ2-3; 9 positions match TRBD2. Unmatched junction bases numbered 12, after V lost 1 base and J lost 7 bases. This CDR3 is 17 amino acids long. Germline V gene data show CDR1 as LGHNA and CDR2 as YSLEER. CDR3 residues: CASSQVTLAGPHHTQYF. The DNA of the CDR3 is TGCGCCAGCAGCCAAGTAACGCTAGCGGGGCCCCACCATACGCAGTATTTT.

There are many counts of this clonotype. This rearrangement joins TRBV5-1 to TRBJ1-2, with D possibly matching TRBD1 (5 bases). V lost 6 bases, J lost 6 bases, and 12 bases lay in between. Germline CDR1 SGHRS, CDR2 YFSETQ. The CDR3 is made up of 12 amino acids. The CDR3 DNA sequence: TGCGCCAGCAATGGGGGATTCGATGGCTACACCTTC. Protein sequence: CASNGGFDGYTF.

This clonotype was counted ten times or more. The rearrangement uses TRBV29-1 and TRBJ2-1; 8 positions agree with TRBD1. The CDR3 consists of 12 residues. V shed 8 bases, J shed 7 bases, and the junction held 7 bases outside the gene matches. The germline gives CDR1 SQVTM, CDR2 ANQGSEA. CDR3 sequence: CSHDRGVNEQFF. The CDR3 coding sequence is TGCAGCCACGACAGGGGTGTGAATGAGCAGTTCTTC.

The chain employs TRBV7-2 and TRBJ1-6, with TRBD1 matching 8 bases. The CDR3 is 16 amino acids. Germline V CDR1 and CDR2: SGHTA, FQGNSA. The V segment lost 3 bases and the J segment 11 bases; nucleotides outside the gene matches: 12. In nucleotides, the CDR3 is TGTGCCAGCAGCTTGGGAACAGGGGGTCCGAAAACACCCCTCCACTTT. This codes for CASSLGTGGPKTPLHF.